The sequence of this TCR beta chain was determined in a study of neoadjuvant anti-PD-1 for oral cavity cancer. Points from the study as a whole: Treg/Th17 ratio rose with pretreatment blood and fell with post-treatment tumor TCRbeta clonality.

This clone was detected ten times or more. What it recognizes is unknown. Time point specified: after neoadjuvant nivolumab, at surgical resection. This CDR3 region has 16 residues. CDR1 is SGDLS, CDR2 YYNGEE, per germline. The V segment lost 6 bases and the J segment 5 bases; nucleotides outside the gene matches: 13. The assay was immunoSEQ multiplex PCR, and TCRdb's table has in-frame clones only and misses some. The sample carries approximately 37,000 clones, roughly 35% recorded once. The genes are TRBV9 and TRBJ2-1, with TRBD2 matching over 8 bases. Sequenced here: tumor tissue, sampled after nivolumab (anti-PD-1) treatment. This sequence originates from a person between 40 and 85 years old with oral cavity squamous cell carcinoma. The CDR3 DNA reads as TGTGCCAGCATACCGTCCACGGGACTAGATCACAATGAGCAGTTCTTC. This sequence encodes CASIPSTGLDHNEQFF.